This T cell receptor (beta chain) was obtained from a study of cytomegalovirus exposure and HLA in healthy donors (TCRdb year 2017). In the study overall: An earlier analysis of more than 550 of the donors reported 276 Gb of sequence data and 100 million to 120 million unique TCR beta sequences obtained from about 179 million T cells. Besides the first cohort of more than 650 subjects, a separate validation cohort made up of 120 different subjects was used. To decide whether each TCR beta V gene segment behaved as functional or pseudogenic, an earlier analysis of approximately 590 of the donors relied on high-throughput TCR beta sequencing. High-throughput TCR immunosequencing, statistical association of individual TCRs with disease status, and machine learning were combined to predict cytomegalovirus infection status. The study profiled the T cell repertoires of hundreds of subjects by immunosequencing and related them to cytomegalovirus serostatus. Among around 400 genotyped donors of the cohort, an average of around 250,000 unique TCR beta nucleotide sequences was sequenced per donor, of which about 18% were non-productive. Because of strong linkage in the cohort, roughly five DR-DQ haplotypes were treated as single units for association and clustering. A later analysis re-analyzed previously published TCR beta repertoires from roughly 600 donors and added high-resolution HLA genotyping to study TCR occurrence patterns. Typing coverage differed by locus: A, B, C, DRB1 and DQB1 were typed in about 620-640 donors, DQA1 in 500 to 550, DPA1 in 606, and DPB1 in 400 to 480. Rather than using new phenotypic data, the later analysis identified candidate immune exposures from TCR beta sequences and from how often those sequences occurred across donors. An early release that covered fewer than 800 HLA-typed donors contained 300 to 350 gigabases of sequencing data and tens of millions of unique TCR sequences. Of the roughly 400 genotyped donors, about 80% fell in the genetic ancestry cluster associated with self-reported Caucasian donors. Donor age, sex, ethnicity and CMV serostatus were compiled alongside the repertoire data. Class I and class II HLA loci were covered by the typing at four-digit resolution. The aim of the study was to test whether cataloging public T cell receptors could identify signatures of past pathogen exposure. In a later genetic analysis, genome-wide SNP genotypes for about 65% of the 666 donors were used, and that subset was treated as a discovery cohort. All discovery cohort repertoires had been generated on a single sequencing platform. What the research found in general, with its limitations: Because HLA typing was missing for some donors at each locus, association tests included only the typed subset. In an earlier analysis of more than 500 of the donors, most TCR beta V segments appeared in productive rearrangements about 90% or about 30% of the time, broadly matching IMGT annotations. The authors suggested that the approach could potentially be generalized to other disease states and immunological phenotypes. A later analysis found that HLA-associated TCR beta chains were more clonally expanded and had lower generation probabilities than equally common non-associated chains. When HLA alleles, especially DR and DQ, strongly co-occurred, attributing TCR associations to individual alleles was difficult. Correlated functional status among segregating V segments might reflect linkage disequilibrium, but an unknown experimental factor could not be ruled out. A cluster of highly shared sequence variants was judged likely to represent a technical artifact of the sequencing pipeline. According to a later analysis, TCR association rates differed among HLA loci, with DRB1 alleles showing the most associated TCRs and HLA-C alleles showing the fewest. A total of 150 to 200 TCR beta chains were listed by the study as associated with cytomegalovirus. While some public TCRs were present in many individuals, most TCR sequences turned up only very rarely across donors. In a later genetic analysis, a missense DCLRE1C variant was associated with V-gene and J-gene trimming of TCR beta chains, and the association was replicated in an independent cohort. For the cohort, immune exposure information was limited to CMV serostatus. In vitro tests confirmed that a few of the cytomegalovirus-associated TCR beta chains recognize cytomegalovirus antigens. Presence/absence analyses assumed roughly uniform sequencing depth across donors, an assumption that may not hold. A further reported finding was that TCR beta sequences accurately predicted the HLA-A and HLA-B alleles for most subjects in the first cohort. Most CMV-associated TCR beta chains appeared to be HLA-restricted in a later analysis, and the HLA associations seemed to be driven largely by CMV exposure. Over 15 rarely observed V segments, including chromosome 9 orphons, were excluded from the earlier analysis of just under 600 of the donors because counts were too low. The classifier was reported to diagnose cytomegalovirus status with high specificity and sensitivity in both the original and validation cohorts. A later analysis associated about 17,000 TCR beta sequences with specific HLA alleles at a false discovery rate of 0.05. This cohort had only TCR beta chains sequenced, and the lack of alpha or paired-chain data limited which features could be detected. According to a later genetic analysis, donors in an Asian-associated ancestry cluster had fewer N-insertions in productive TCRs than the approximately 630-donor mean. A later analysis reported that several top co-occurrence clusters appeared linked to parvovirus B19, influenza, CMV and Epstein-Barr virus.

In this sample, this clone turned up a few times. The specificity of this receptor is unknown. Per-nucleotide qualities are absent, and no much larger clonotype sits a single base away. Library preparation employed the immunoSEQ multiplex PCR assay. The multiplex PCR relied on a mix of 60 forward primers for TCR Vbeta segments and 13 reverse primers for TCR Jbeta segments. The CDR3 region of rearranged TCR beta genes was amplified from genomic DNA with a multiplex PCR assay. Amplified TCR beta libraries were sequenced as 87-base-pair reads on the Illumina HiSeq System. The original methods were these. In a later analysis, roughly 80 million unique TCR beta chains were counted across the approximately 620 repertoires, and approximately 9.9 million of these chains were shared by at least two donors. Raw reads were error-corrected and collapsed into unique sequences with a nearest-neighbor algorithm that merged closely related sequences to remove PCR and sequencing errors. To assign V, D and J gene segments, CDR3 sequences were aligned to IMGT reference sequences. For a sequence to be retained, at least a six-nucleotide match to both a V gene segment and a J gene segment was required. A rearrangement counted as productive if the CDR3 had no stop codons and remained in frame with V and J, and every other rearrangement counted as non-productive. CDR3 was defined according to IMGT convention as the region running from the second conserved V-encoded cysteine to the conserved J-encoded phenylalanine. In an earlier analysis of roughly 580 of the donors, sequences lacking an unambiguous match to a single V gene segment were excluded. In an earlier analysis of some 590 of the donors, V segments were called functional above 56.7% productive rearrangements and were called segregating when the between-donor standard deviation exceeded 5%. A statistical classification framework was developed to diagnose cytomegalovirus status using the catalog of TCR beta chain sequences. In a later analysis, V and J genes were assigned by comparing TCR nucleotide sequences against IMGT/GENE-DB human TR gene sequences. In a later analysis, CDR3 sequences and most-parsimonious VDJ recombination scenarios were assigned using the TCRdist pipeline. In a later analysis, each TCR beta chain was defined by its CDR3 amino acid sequence together with its V-gene family, and reads lacking a unique V-gene family were excluded. As a way to deal with suspected cross-contamination and a sequencing artifact, a later analysis dropped nearly 600 nucleotide sequences that were highly shared and had low generation probability. In a later analysis, a clonal expansion index was calculated for each public chain from normalized within-repertoire ranks of inferred template counts. In a later analysis, generation probabilities were computed with a VDJ recombination model fitted to out-of-frame rearrangements, and the resulting probabilities were checked against IGoR. A later analysis scored TCR-TCR, TCR-HLA and TCR-CMV co-occurrence with hypergeometric tests, applying a repertoire-size bias correction to TCR pairs. False discovery rates were estimated in a later analysis by permuting HLA or CMV assignments 20 times. In a later analysis, co-occurring TCRs were grouped using DBSCAN, and TCRdist sequence similarity was added for clustering within HLA-allele-positive subsets. Repertoires with fewer than 30,000 or more than 120,000 public chains, plus five repertoires with anomalous nucleotide sharing, were excluded from co-occurrence clustering. TCRdb re-hosts the immuneACCESS table, in-frame sequences only. Its copies lack some clones; in the studies checked, an unresolved V gene accounts for under half of them, and the cause for the rest is not known. V and J calls plus clone size are reproduced from that table; the DNA served to infer D and trimming. Here the sample has 180,000 or so clones; 9.5% occur a single time. The ten largest make up about 1.2% of the sample.

The cohort was made up of around 720 healthy bone marrow donors. At the time of sampling, every cohort member was nominally healthy, though immune exposures that went unrecorded were likely present. The donor tested CMV seropositive, placing the donor among the approximately 290 seropositive members of the cohort. Each donor provided a peripheral blood sample, and peripheral blood mononuclear cells were used for TCR beta sequencing. The Qiagen DNeasy Blood Extraction Kit was used to extract genomic DNA from the blood cell samples. Material: PBMCs. This receptor was taken from a woman in her thirties in good health and CMV-seropositive.

This receptor has the CDR3 CASSLGGARRELFF. The nucleotide sequence reads TGTGCCAGCAGTTTAGGAGGGGCTCGCCGGGAGCTGTTTTTT. The sequence is built from TRBV27 and TRBJ2-2, and the D gene may be TRBD2, 6 bases matching. Via the germline V gene (reference sequence), CDR1 is MNHEY and CDR2 SMNVEV. V is clipped by 2 bases and J by 9 bases, and the sequence between their germline boundaries is 13 bases long. The CDR3 starts with the cysteine, ends with the phenylalanine, and has 14 residues. Left in the record is the CDR3 DNA by itself, 42 bases read in frame from the first base.